One sample yielded the 10 T cell receptor beta chains listed below, sequenced in a study of blood T cells in healthy people across ages. A second PCR, run for roughly 7 to 12 cycles, used a sample-barcoded 5' primer plus a J-beta primer mix. TCRdb redid the calling of the 5' RACE reads with MiXCR, one entry per CDR3 protein. The sample gives 950,000 to 1,200,000 distinct CDR3 sequences, roughly two fifths of which show up once; 10% to 15% is in the top ten. The sequenced material came from blood. The source of these receptors is a young man in good health.

As to this clonotype: A much larger clone lies a single base off, so this may be a read error. The J gene is TRBJ2-7, the V gene TRBV10-3; TRBD1 agrees at 8 bases. The CDR3 is 14 amino acids. V shed 4 bases and J 3 bases; nucleotides not matched to a gene: 5. CDR1 is ENHRY, CDR2 SYGVKD, per germline. DNA of the CDR3: TGTGCCATCAGTGGGGGACAGGACCACTACGAGCAGTACTTC. It specifies CAISGGQDHYEQYF.

At least ten counts were recorded for this clonotype. The V and J genes are TRBV13 and TRBJ2-1; D gene ambiguous. The CDR3 runs 12 residues. The V gene's germline CDR1 is PRHDT and CDR2 FYEKMQ (reference sequence). The V end was cut by 8 bases, the J end by 6 bases, with 11 bases between. Here the CDR3 reads CASSKSPNEQFF. CDR3 in DNA: TGTGCCAGCTCGAAGTCCCCCAATGAGCAGTTCTTC.

V and J are TRBV5-4 and TRBJ1-1; 8 bases align to TRBD1. CDR1 and CDR2 (germline): SGHNT, YYREEE (reference sequence). V shed 4 bases, J shed 0 bases, and the junction held 14 bases outside the gene matches. CDR3 length equals 18 residues. Here the CDR3 DNA reads TGTGCCAGCAGCCCGGACAGGGTGGAATTGGCGATGAACACTGAAGCTTTCTTT. It is translated as CASSPDRVELAMNTEAFF.

This clonotype was counted only a few times. This chain connects TRBV3-1 to TRBJ1-2; D gene unclear. Trimming cost V 0 bases and J 4 bases, with 9 bases left between them. Germline V gene data show CDR1 as LGHDT and CDR2 as YNNKEL (reference sequence). CDR3 length equals 14 residues. CDR3 nucleotides: TGTGCCAGCAGCCAAGAAGGACGGGTCTATGGCTACACCTTC. Protein: CASSQEGRVYGYTF.

The chain joins TRBV27 to TRBJ1-1, with D tentatively TRBD1 (5 bases). The CDR3 covers 16 residues. Trimming stripped 0 bases from V and 4 bases from J, with 15 bases between. Germline V gives CDR1 MNHEY, CDR2 SMNVEV (reference sequence). This CDR3 is CASSLSFGGGSTEAFF. DNA of the CDR3: TGTGCCAGCAGTTTATCGTTTGGGGGAGGTAGCACTGAAGCTTTCTTT.

This clonotype was counted a few times. J is TRBJ2-1 and V is TRBV7-2; D is undetermined. V lost 5 bases and J 0 bases, leaving 20 bases between the germline ends. This CDR3 spans 18 amino acids. Germline V gene lookup returns CDR1 SGHTA and CDR2 FQGNSA. The chain's CDR3 is CASSLRTDPYISYNEQFF. CDR3 coding DNA: TGTGCCAGCAGCCTTAGGACGGACCCGTATATCTCCTACAATGAGCAGTTCTTC.

V is TRBV6-6 and J is TRBJ2-5; 7 nucleotides match TRBD1. Germline CDR1 and CDR2: MNHNY and SVGAGI (reference sequence). V shed 2 bases, J shed 11 bases, and the junction held 5 bases outside the gene matches. The CDR3 consists of 12 residues. CDR3: CASSYRDSQQYF. For the CDR3, the DNA is TGTGCCAGCAGTTACCGGGACAGCCAGCAGTACTTC.

CDR3 nucleotides: TGCAGTGCTCCGACAGACCGACAGGGAGCTAACTATGGCTACACCTTC. Translation gives CSAPTDRQGANYGYTF. The genes are TRBV20-1 and TRBJ1-2; 7 bases line up with TRBD1. CDR3 size: 16 residues. V shed 5 bases, J shed 0 bases, and the junction held 12 bases outside the gene matches. From germline, CDR1 is DFQATT and CDR2 SNEGSKA (reference sequence).

V and J are TRBV6-1 and TRBJ2-7; D remains unclear. CDR1 MNHNS and CDR2 SASEGT come from the germline V gene. This CDR3 has 13 amino acids. V gave up 1 base and J gave up 6 bases, with 10 bases separating them. CDR3 sequence (DNA): TGTGCCAGCAGTGAAGTACGGGTGGGCGAGCAGTACTTC. Amino acid sequence: CASSEVRVGEQYF.

This clonotype showed up just a few times. This rearrangement joins TRBV6-6 to TRBJ1-2; D gene ambiguous. CDR3 size: 13 residues. V lost 2 bases and J 0 bases, leaving 4 bases between the germline ends. Per the germline V gene, CDR1 is MNHNY and CDR2 is SVGAGI (reference sequence). The CDR3 DNA is TGTGCCAGCAGTTACCTAGCTAACTATGGCTACACCTTC. Translation: CASSYLANYGYTF.